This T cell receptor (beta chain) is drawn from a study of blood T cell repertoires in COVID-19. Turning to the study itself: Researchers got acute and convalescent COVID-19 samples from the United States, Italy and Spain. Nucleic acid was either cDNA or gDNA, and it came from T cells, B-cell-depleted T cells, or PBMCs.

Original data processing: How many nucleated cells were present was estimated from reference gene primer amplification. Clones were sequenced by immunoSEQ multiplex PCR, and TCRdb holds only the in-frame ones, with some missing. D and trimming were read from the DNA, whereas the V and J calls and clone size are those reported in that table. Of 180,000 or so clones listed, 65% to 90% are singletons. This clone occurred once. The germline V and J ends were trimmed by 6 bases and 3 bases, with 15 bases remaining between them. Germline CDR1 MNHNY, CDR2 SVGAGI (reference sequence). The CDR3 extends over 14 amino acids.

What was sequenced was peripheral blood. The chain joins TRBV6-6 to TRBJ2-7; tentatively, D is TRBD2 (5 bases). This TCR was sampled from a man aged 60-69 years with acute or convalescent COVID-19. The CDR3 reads CASRHSGPLYEQYF. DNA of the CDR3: TGTGCCAGCAGACACAGCGGACCCCTCTACGAGCAGTACTTC.